Sequencing of this T cell receptor (beta chain) was carried out in a study of blood T cell repertoires in COVID-19. CDR1 and CDR2 from the germline V gene are SEHNR and FQNEAQ (reference sequence). V lost 3 bases, J lost 8 bases, and 11 bases stayed unmatched. The CDR3 covers 16 residues. In the authors' workflow: It was from reference gene primer amplification that nucleated cell counts were estimated. This table comes from immunoSEQ multiplex PCR, and its TCRdb copy is limited to in-frame clones, with some not included. The DNA gave D and trimming, while V, J and clone size come from that table. The table includes about 260,000 clones, approximately 83% detected once. This clone occurred a few times.

The sequencing sample was made of peripheral blood. The V call is TRBV7-9, the J call TRBJ2-2; TRBD2 matches at 8 bases. This clonotype was obtained from a human donor in a cohort sampled during active COVID-19. CDR3: CASSFPGLDTSGELFF. The CDR3 bases are TGTGCCAGCAGCTTTCCGGGACTAGACACGTCGGGGGAGCTGTTTTTT.